This passage covers 22 T cell receptor beta chains from one sample sequenced in a study of cytomegalovirus exposure and HLA in healthy donors. Amplification used 60 Vbeta primers and 13 Jbeta primers. The repertoire was sequenced with immunoSEQ multiplex PCR; TCRdb's copy has only in-frame clones and lacks some. The sample records 170,000 or so clones, about four fifths being singletons. The source material was PBMCs. Source of these receptors: a woman aged 45-59 years in good health and CMV-seropositive.

This clone was found once. The chain carries TRBV19 and TRBJ1-4; the D is unclear. The CDR3 runs 15 residues. Germline lookup yields CDR1 LNHDA and CDR2 SQIVND (reference sequence). V was cut by 7 bases and J by 4 bases, with 16 bases left in between. The CDR3 region is CASNTLTGGNEKLFF. The CDR3 DNA reads as TGTGCCAGTAACACTCTTACGGGAGGTAATGAAAAACTGTTTTTT.

The rearrangement links TRBV15 to TRBJ2-2; 7 positions match TRBD1. The V gene end was trimmed by 5 bases and the J gene end by 8 bases; junction bases not matched to a gene: 8. This CDR3 region has 14 residues. CDR1 and CDR2 from the germline V gene are LNHNV and YYDKDF (reference sequence). Written as DNA, the CDR3 is TGTGCCACCAGCTCAGTAGGGGGCATTGGGGAGCTGTTTTTT. Protein: CATSSVGGIGELFF.

Points on this clone: In the same sample, other DNA sequences code for this CDR3. J is TRBJ2-1 and V is TRBV5-1; 9 bases map to TRBD2. After removal of 3 bases from V and 4 bases from J, the junction contained 17 bases not matched to a gene. CDR1 is SGHRS, CDR2 YFSETQ, per germline. This CDR3 has 19 amino acids. CDR3 nucleotide sequence: TGCGCCAGCAGCTGGATTAGACTAGCGGCGCTGGGGCTATACAATGAGCAGTTCTTC. Translated: CASSWIRLAALGLYNEQFF.

The chain is built from TRBV7-2 and TRBJ1-2, with 7 bases that match TRBD1. There are 15 residues in the CDR3. V shed 5 bases, J shed 2 bases, and the junction held 8 bases outside the gene matches. The germline gives CDR1 SGHTA, CDR2 FQGNSA. The CDR3, as DNA: TGTGCCAGCAGCCAATTAATACAGGGGAACTATGGCTACACCTTC. Protein: CASSQLIQGNYGYTF.

The chain links TRBV19 to TRBJ2-1, with D perhaps TRBD2 (5 bases). Trimming left V 5 bases short and J 7 bases short, with 6 bases between. CDR3 size: 11 residues. Looked up from germline, CDR1 is LNHDA and CDR2 is SQIVND (reference sequence). The CDR3 DNA is TGTGCCAGTAGTCCGGGGAATGAGCAGTTCTTC. Translating it yields CASSPGNEQFF.

J is TRBJ2-5 and V is TRBV7-2; 10 bases are shared with TRBD2. The DNA end lines up better with TRBJ2-7; the J call may be wrong. CDR1 SGHTA and CDR2 FQGNSA come from the germline V gene. The CDR3 is 14 residues long. CDR3 nucleotide sequence: TGTGCCAGCAGCTTTTCTAGCGGGAGCTACGAGCAGTACTTC. Translated: CASSFSSGSYEQYF.

The chain links TRBV27 to TRBJ1-5; the D is unclear. Germline values: CDR1 MNHEY, CDR2 SMNVEV (reference sequence). The germline V and J ends were trimmed by 3 bases and 3 bases, with 3 bases remaining between them. CDR3 length: 12 amino acids. The CDR3 is CASSFNNQPQHF. DNA of the CDR3: TGTGCCAGCAGTTTTAACAATCAGCCCCAGCATTTT.

V usage is TRBV2 and J usage is TRBJ1-5, with D uncertain. The V gene's germline CDR1 is SNHLY and CDR2 FYNNEI. V was cut by 2 bases and J by 0 bases, with 5 bases left in between. The CDR3 is 14 amino acids. The CDR3 DNA reads as TGTGCCAGCAGTGAACTCAGTAGCAATCAGCCCCAGCATTTT. Encoded protein: CASSELSSNQPQHF.

The V call is TRBV2, the J call TRBJ1-3; the D is unclear. The CDR3 has 18 residues. V was cut by 6 bases and J by 4 bases, with 25 bases left in between. Germline V gene lookup returns CDR1 SNHLY and CDR2 FYNNEI. The CDR3 nucleotides read TGTGCCAGCAGCGCACGCCGTCGGGGTATCTTGTCCGGAAACACCATATATTTT. It is translated as CASSARRRGILSGNTIYF.

The chain employs TRBV18 and TRBJ1-1, with D unresolved. The V gene's germline CDR1 is KGHSH and CDR2 LQKENI. Trimming removed 3 bases from V and 0 bases from J, with 14 bases in between. This CDR3 contains 16 residues. CDR3 sequence: CASSPVRLPMNTEAFF. The CDR3 bases are TGTGCCAGCTCACCCGTGCGGCTTCCCATGAACACTGAAGCTTTCTTT.

J is TRBJ2-7 and V is TRBV5-1; D not resolved. CDR3 size: 12 residues. V was shortened by 4 bases and J by 5 bases, with 10 bases between the two germline ends. CDR1 and CDR2 from the germline V gene are SGHRS and YFSETQ. The CDR3 spells CASSTSEHEQYF. The CDR3 nucleotides are TGCGCCAGCAGCACCAGCGAACACGAGCAGTACTTC.

This chain links TRBV9 with TRBJ2-1, with 11 bases fitting TRBD2. The V and J ends lost 3 bases and 5 bases, in that order; junction bases with no gene match: 10. Germline V CDR1 and CDR2: SGDLS, YYNGEE. The CDR3 loop spans 17 amino acids. The CDR3 loop is CASSASRLAGTHNEQFF. CDR3 nucleotide sequence: TGTGCCAGCAGCGCGTCGCGACTAGCGGGGACACACAATGAGCAGTTCTTC.

The J gene is TRBJ2-1, the V gene TRBV11-1; possible D gene TRBD2, 6 bases. The V end was cut by 3 bases, the J end by 7 bases, with 16 bases between. There are 15 residues in the CDR3. CDR1 and CDR2 from the germline V gene are SGHAT and FQDESV (reference sequence). The CDR3 reads CASSFMLASVNEQFF. In DNA form, the CDR3 reads TGTGCCAGCAGCTTTATGCTAGCGTCCGTTAATGAGCAGTTCTTC.

The genes are TRBV7-9 and TRBJ2-6, with TRBD2 identical over 7 bases. Germline V gene sequence: CDR1 SEHNR, CDR2 FQNEAQ (reference sequence). V lost 4 bases and J lost 2; bases outside the gene matches: 5. The CDR3 consists of 16 residues. Here the CDR3 reads CASSYFGGAGANVLTF. CDR3 bases: TGTGCCAGCAGCTACTTTGGGGGGGCTGGGGCCAACGTCCTGACTTTC.

CDR3 in DNA: TGTGCCAGCAACAATGATAAGCGGGAGGGTTCCTACGAGCAGTACTTC. As protein: CASNNDKREGSYEQYF. The V call is TRBV7-8, the J call TRBJ2-7; the match to TRBD2 covers 10 bases. This CDR3 is 16 amino acids long. The germline gives CDR1 SGHVS, CDR2 FQNEAQ. The V gene end was trimmed by 7 bases and the J gene end by 1 base; junction bases not matched to a gene: 10.

Here the CDR3 reads CASNFGQGTYTGELFF. CDR3 nucleotide sequence: TGTGCCAGCAACTTTGGACAGGGAACTTACACCGGGGAGCTGTTTTTT. This sequence joins TRBV7-2 and TRBJ2-2, with 8 bases matching TRBD1. Trimming cost V 7 bases and J 3 bases; bases outside gene matches: 10. There are 16 residues in the CDR3. CDR1 is SGHTA, CDR2 FQGNSA, per germline.

V and J are TRBV15 and TRBJ1-1; D is uncertain. Germline-derived CDR1 and CDR2 are LNHNV and YYDKDF (reference sequence). The CDR3 totals 13 residues. V lost 2 bases to trimming and J lost 5 bases, with 9 bases between them. The DNA for the CDR3 is TGTGCCACCAGCAGACCTATGAGGACTGAAGCTTTCTTT. This gives the protein CATSRPMRTEAFF. The full variable domain, completed using reference TRBV15 and TRBJ1-1, is DAMVIQNPRYQVTQFGKPVTLSCSQTLNHNVMYWYQQKSSQAPKLLFHYYDKDFNNEADTPDNFQSRRPNTSFCFLDIRSPGLGDTAMYLCATSRPMRTEAFFGQGTRLTVV.

V usage is TRBV7-2 and J usage is TRBJ2-7, with 12 bases that match TRBD2. Per germline, CDR1 SGHTA and CDR2 FQGNSA. The CDR3 covers 15 residues. J gave up 3 bases and V 5 bases, and 5 bases lay outside the gene matches. CDR3 protein: CASSPWTSGDYEQYF. In nucleotides, the CDR3 is TGTGCCAGCAGCCCATGGACTAGCGGGGACTACGAGCAGTACTTC.

The rearrangement uses TRBV6-6 and TRBJ2-5; TRBD1 aligns across 8 bases. Judging by the DNA end, TRBJ2-7 fits better; the J call may be wrong. The CDR3 totals 14 residues. In germline, CDR1 is MNHNY, CDR2 SVGAGI (reference sequence). Written as DNA, the CDR3 is TGTGCCAGCAGTTATTACAGGGGGACCCACGAGCAGTACTTC. It translates to CASSYYRGTHEQYF.

The chain combines TRBV2 with TRBJ1-4; D remains ambiguous. V lost 7 bases, J lost 3 bases, and 9 bases lay in between. The CDR3 covers 13 residues. Germline V CDR1 and CDR2: SNHLY, FYNNEI. CDR3: CASIRESNEKLFF. The CDR3 DNA follows: TGTGCCAGCATTCGGGAATCTAATGAAAAACTGTTTTTT. The full variable domain, in which reference TRBV2 and TRBJ1-4 provide the parts outside the CDR3, is EPEVTQTPSHQVTQMGQEVILRCVPISNHLYFYWYRQILGQKVEFLVSFYNNEISEKSEIFDDQFSVERPDGSNFTLKIRSTKLEDSAMYFCASIRESNEKLFFGSGTQLSVL.

The chain combines TRBV2 with TRBJ2-7, with D possibly being TRBD1 (5 bases). The germline gives CDR1 SNHLY, CDR2 FYNNEI. The CDR3 spans 13 residues. Trimming left V 2 bases short and J 2 bases short, with 7 bases between. The CDR3 nucleotides read TGTGCCAGCAGTGAATCCAGGGCCTACGAGCAGTACTTC. Translating it yields CASSESRAYEQYF.

The V and J genes are TRBV5-1 and TRBJ1-6, with 8 bases fitting TRBD1. Germline CDR1 and CDR2: SGHRS and YFSETQ. The V segment lost 4 bases and the J segment 0 bases; nucleotides outside the gene matches: 9. This CDR3 comprises 18 residues. As DNA, the CDR3 is TGCGCCAGCAGCCCCCGCGGACAGGGAAGCTCCTATAATTCACCCCTCCACTTT. Its protein product is CASSPRGQGSSYNSPLHF.